Presented here are 10 T cell receptor beta chains from one specimen sequenced in a study of OX40 agonist ivuxolimab in advanced cancers. TCRdb keeps only in-frame clones here, not all; method: immunoSEQ multiplex PCR. The data contain around 79,000 clones, 88% of them seen just once; the ten biggest clones take up around 0.73%. The sample was CD4+ or CD8+ T cells sorted from blood, taken in a trial of the OX40 agonist ivuxolimab. Every receptor here comes from an adult with an advanced solid tumor such as melanoma, head and neck, liver or kidney cancer.

The chain combines TRBV10-3 with TRBJ2-3; the D is unclear. The germline V gene encodes CDR1 ENHRY and CDR2 SYGVKD. The CDR3 has 14 residues. The V gene lost 3 bases and the J gene lost 1 base, with 8 bases spanning the gap. CDR3 bases: TGTGCCATCAGTGATCGCTCAGGCACAGATACGCAGTATTTT. Translated, it gives CAISDRSGTDTQYF.

This chain links TRBV19 with TRBJ1-3, with 7 bases aligning to TRBD1. Trimming removed 3 bases from V and 0 bases from J; junction bases left unmatched: 8. The CDR3 loop spans 17 amino acids. In germline, CDR1 is LNHDA, CDR2 SQIVND (reference sequence). The DNA of the CDR3 is TGTGCCAGTAGTATTGGGGGACAGATGAACTCTGGAAACACCATATATTTT. It specifies CASSIGGQMNSGNTIYF.

This clone was counted only a few times. The chain has TRBV5-8 and TRBJ1-3; the D is unclear. V was trimmed by 2 bases and J by 0 bases, leaving 9 bases between them. The CDR3 contains 15 residues. The germline gives CDR1 SGHTS, CDR2 YDEGEE. The CDR3 DNA sequence: TGTGCCAGCAGCTTTGCGGCCAGCTCTGGAAACACCATATATTTT. This translates into CASSFAASSGNTIYF.

This chain uses TRBV27 with TRBJ2-3; D is tentatively TRBD1 or TRBD2 (6 bases each). V lost 8 bases to trimming and J lost 4 bases, with 10 bases between them. CDR3 length: 12 amino acids. The germline V gene has CDR1 MNHEY and CDR2 SMNVEV (reference sequence). CDR3 coding DNA: TGTGCCAGCGGGGGGCGCGCAGATACGCAGTATTTT. Amino acids: CASGGRADTQYF.

This clone was counted only a few times. V and J are TRBV30 and TRBJ1-1; D is perhaps TRBD1 (5 bases). Trimming left V 6 bases short and J 3 bases short, with 14 bases between. Germline V gene lookup returns CDR1 GTSNPN and CDR2 SVGIG (reference sequence). The CDR3 extends over 13 amino acids. The DNA of the CDR3 is TGTGCCTGCACCGACTCGACAGACACTGAAGCTTTCTTT. Amino acid sequence: CACTDSTDTEAFF.

This clone has just a few counts. The gene calls are TRBV10-2 and TRBJ1-2, with D perhaps matching TRBD1 (5 bases). Trimming left V 8 bases short and J 2 bases short, with 15 bases between. The CDR3 totals 14 residues. Germline CDR1 WSHSY, CDR2 SAAADI. CDR3 residues: CASDGGSRNYGYTF. The CDR3 nucleotides are TGCGCCAGCGACGGGGGTAGCCGGAACTATGGCTACACCTTC.

This clone was seen a single time. The chain joins TRBV12-5 to TRBJ2-7; D is uncertain. The CDR3 totals 13 residues. Germline lookup yields CDR1 LGHNT and CDR2 FRNRAP. V lost 1 base and J 4 bases, leaving 8 bases between the germline ends. The CDR3 reads CASGLAYSYEQYF. CDR3 sequence (DNA): TGTGCTAGTGGTTTGGCTTACTCGTACGAGCAGTACTTC.

The chain is built from TRBV7-6 and TRBJ2-5, with a possible D match to TRBD1 (6 bases). Germline V gene lookup returns CDR1 SGHVS and CDR2 FNYEAQ. Trimming removed 5 bases from V and 4 bases from J, with 14 bases in between. The CDR3 sequence is 14 residues long. The CDR3 sequence is CASSPYGTTETQYF. In DNA form, the CDR3 reads TGTGCCAGCAGCCCGTACGGGACAACAGAGACCCAGTACTTC. Combining the CDR3 with reference TRBV7-6 and TRBJ2-5 gives the whole variable domain GAGVSQSPRYKVTKRGQDVALRCDPISGHVSLYWYRQALGQGPEFLTYFNYEAQQDKSGLPNDRFSAERPEGSISTLTIQRTEQRDSAMYRCASSPYGTTETQYFGPGTRLLVL.

The chain combines TRBV11-3 with TRBJ1-1; D not resolved. The V and J ends lost 1 base and 7 bases respectively, with 7 bases between them. The CDR3 is 12 amino acids. CDR1 is SGHNT, CDR2 YENEEA, per germline. The CDR3 DNA reads TGTGCCAGCAGCTTAGGTTACGGTGAAGCTTTCTTT. Its protein product is CASSLGYGEAFF.

The CDR3 coding sequence is TGCAGCGTTGAACACGGGACCCAGTACTTC. Protein sequence: CSVEHGTQYF. The chain carries TRBV29-1 and TRBJ2-5; D is unclear. V lost 2 bases and J 7 bases, leaving 5 bases between the germline ends. The CDR3 totals 10 residues. In germline, CDR1 is SQVTM, CDR2 ANQGSEA.